This T cell receptor beta chain was identified in a study of blood T cells in healthy people across ages. The CDR3 spans 13 residues. The germline gives CDR1 MNHEY, CDR2 SVGEGT. The amount of total RNA extracted per sample was at least 5.5 micrograms. A second PCR, run for roughly 7 to 11 cycles, used a sample-barcoded 5' primer plus a J-beta primer mix. TCRdb processed the 5' RACE reads anew with MiXCR; each CDR3 protein has one entry. The table has a few hundred thousand distinct CDR3 sequences, approximately 51% seen once. The receptor was isolated from a man in his 60s in good health. Material: blood. The rearrangement joins TRBV6-2 or TRBV6-3 to TRBJ2-5; D tentatively fits TRBD1 or TRBD2 (5 bases each). The J call is uncertain, as TRBJ2-7 better fits the DNA end. In DNA form, the CDR3 reads TGTGCCAGCAGTTACATTCCGGGACGCGAGCAGTACTTC. Its protein product is CASSYIPGREQYF.